This T cell receptor beta chain was recovered during a study of CD8 T cells in ankylosing spondylitis. Findings and caveats of the study: Disease-linked clones reportedly showed significant enrichment in matched ankylosing spondylitis synovial fluid. Peripheral blood samples showed relatively rare disease-linked clones, and these clones were CD8+.

CDR3 length: 13 amino acids. Germline V gene data show CDR1 as LNHNV and CDR2 as YYDKDF (reference sequence). V was cut by 3 bases and J by 6 bases, with 8 bases left in between. Note on this clonotype: Its antigen is not known.

Making the TCR beta libraries involved quantitative 5'-RACE with molecular barcodes. Via MiXCR, TCRdb re-called the 5' RACE reads, giving one row per CDR3 protein. The sample yields around 320,000 distinct CDR3 sequences, around 21% seen once. The receptor was derived from a female donor with ankylosing spondylitis or in good health (not recorded which). The material sequenced was blood, either unsorted or a sorted T cell fraction (not recorded which). This chain links TRBV15 with TRBJ1-4; D is unclear. CDR3 DNA sequence: TGTGCCACCAGCAGGGATTGGGATGAAAAACTGTTTTTT. Protein sequence: CATSRDWDEKLFF.